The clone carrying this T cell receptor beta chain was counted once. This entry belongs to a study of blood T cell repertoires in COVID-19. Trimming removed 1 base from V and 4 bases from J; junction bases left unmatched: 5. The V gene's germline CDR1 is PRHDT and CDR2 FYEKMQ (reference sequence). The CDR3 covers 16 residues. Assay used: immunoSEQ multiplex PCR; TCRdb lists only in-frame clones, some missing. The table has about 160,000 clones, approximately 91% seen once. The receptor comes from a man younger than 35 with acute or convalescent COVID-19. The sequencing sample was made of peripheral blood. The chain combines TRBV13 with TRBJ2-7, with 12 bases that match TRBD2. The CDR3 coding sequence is TGTGCCAGCAGCTTAGCCCGGACTAGCGGGAAATACGAGCAGTACTTC. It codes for CASSLARTSGKYEQYF.